The 9 T cell receptor beta chains given below trace back to one sample, sequenced in a study of cytomegalovirus exposure and HLA in healthy donors. The PCR contained 60 Vbeta and 13 Jbeta primers. The assay was immunoSEQ multiplex PCR, and TCRdb's table has in-frame clones only and misses some. The sample consists of 70,000 to 85,000 clones, 62% of them appearing once. The sample consisted of PBMCs. Every receptor here comes from a male donor in good health and CMV-seropositive.

The V call is TRBV7-2, the J call TRBJ2-7, with D possibly being TRBD1 (7 bases). CDR1 and CDR2 (germline): SGHTA, FQGNSA. With 4 bases removed from V and 4 bases from J, the gap between germline ends came to 14 bases. This CDR3 spans 14 amino acids. The CDR3 DNA follows: TGTGCCAGCAGCTCGCAGGGGGGAGGTTACGAGCAGTACTTC. This gives the protein CASSSQGGGYEQYF.

This clone has a handful of counts. This chain joins TRBV5-1 and TRBJ2-7, with 11 bases that match TRBD2. The CDR3 is made up of 15 amino acids. V lost 3 bases and J lost 3; bases outside the gene matches: 5. Germline V gene lookup returns CDR1 SGHRS and CDR2 YFSETQ. The chain's CDR3 is CASSSTSGRYYEQYF. The CDR3 DNA reads TGCGCCAGCAGCTCCACTAGCGGGAGATACTACGAGCAGTACTTC.

This clone occurred a few times. The gene calls are TRBV30 and TRBJ1-3; maybe TRBD1 (5 bases). This CDR3 has 16 amino acids. V lost 0 bases and J lost 0, with 12 bases in between. The germline gives CDR1 GTSNPN, CDR2 SVGIG (reference sequence). The CDR3 DNA sequence: TGTGCCTGGAGTGTACGGGGGGTCATCTCTGGAAACACCATATATTTT. Protein sequence: CAWSVRGVISGNTIYF.

The chain recombines TRBV4-1 with TRBJ2-4, with 7 bases fitting TRBD1. From germline, CDR1 is MGHRA and CDR2 YSYEKL. The CDR3 runs 19 residues. Losses at the gene ends were 4 bases for V and 5 bases for J; bases not matched to a gene: 20. CDR3 sequence reads: CASSRFRGTLRQGQNIQYF. In nucleotides, the CDR3 is TGCGCCAGCAGCCGTTTCCGAGGGACCCTTAGACAGGGACAAAACATTCAGTACTTC.

Only a few counts were recorded for this clone. The rearrangement links TRBV27 to TRBJ2-5; D may be TRBD2 (6 bases). The germline CDR1 and CDR2 sequences are MNHEY and SMNVEV (reference sequence). Trimming left V 7 bases short and J 2 bases short, with 17 bases between. CDR3 length equals 15 residues. In nucleotides, the CDR3 is TGTGCCAGCATCTCCACGGCGGGGAGGCAAGAGACCCAGTACTTC. Protein: CASISTAGRQETQYF.

V is TRBV7-2 and J is TRBJ2-1; D is uncertain. Germline loops: CDR1 SGHTA, CDR2 FQGNSA. The CDR3 length is 15 residues. The germline V and J ends were trimmed by 2 bases and 4 bases, with 12 bases remaining between them. DNA of the CDR3: TGTGCCAGCAGCTTATCGCGACTGGATTACAATGAGCAGTTCTTC. Its translation: CASSLSRLDYNEQFF.

The chain has TRBV9 and TRBJ2-6; D remains ambiguous. CDR3 length: 15 amino acids. Germline V CDR1 and CDR2: SGDLS, YYNGEE. With 2 bases removed from V and 1 base from J, the gap between germline ends came to 7 bases. The CDR3 DNA follows: TGTGCCAGCAGCGTGAGAGGTTCTGGGGCCAACGTCCTGACTTTC. Amino acids: CASSVRGSGANVLTF.

This rearrangement joins TRBV15 to TRBJ2-7, with 10 nucleotides matching TRBD1. Unmatched junction bases numbered 6, after V lost 2 bases and J lost 5 bases. This CDR3 has 15 residues. The germline gives CDR1 LNHNV, CDR2 YYDKDF (reference sequence). Written as DNA, the CDR3 is TGTGCCACCAGCAGAACCGGGACAGGGGTGGACGAGCAGTACTTC. Translation: CATSRTGTGVDEQYF.

A few counts support this clone. The chain uses TRBV28 and TRBJ2-2; no firm D call. CDR3 length equals 14 residues. Trimming cost V 3 bases and J 3 bases, with 8 bases left between them. From germline, CDR1 is MDHEN and CDR2 SYDVKM. CDR3 region: CASSFGQDTGELFF. The CDR3 DNA is TGTGCCAGCAGTTTTGGGCAGGACACCGGGGAGCTGTTTTTT. Drawing the rest from reference TRBV28 and TRBJ2-2, the complete variable domain is DVKVTQSSRYLVKRTGEKVFLECVQDMDHENMFWYRQDPGLGLRLIYFSYDVKMKEKGDIPEGYSVSREKKERFSLILESASTNQTSMYLCASSFGQDTGELFFGEGSRLTVL.